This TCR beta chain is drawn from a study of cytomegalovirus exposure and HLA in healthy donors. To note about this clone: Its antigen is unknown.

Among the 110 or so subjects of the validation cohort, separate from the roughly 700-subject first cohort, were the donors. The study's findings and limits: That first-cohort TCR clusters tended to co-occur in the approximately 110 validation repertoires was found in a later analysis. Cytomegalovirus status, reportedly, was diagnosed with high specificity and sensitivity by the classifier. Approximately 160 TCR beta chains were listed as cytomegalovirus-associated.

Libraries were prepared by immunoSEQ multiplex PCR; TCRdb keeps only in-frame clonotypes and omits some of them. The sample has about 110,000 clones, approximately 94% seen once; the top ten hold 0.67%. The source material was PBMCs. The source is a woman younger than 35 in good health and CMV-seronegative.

The CDR3 sequence: CSVAGRGNYNEQFF. The CDR3 DNA reads TGCAGCGTTGCCGGCAGGGGTAACTACAATGAGCAGTTCTTC. The V and J genes are TRBV29-1 and TRBJ2-1; D is perhaps TRBD1 (6 bases). The CDR3 has 14 amino acids. V gave up 4 bases and J gave up 3 bases, with 13 bases separating them. Germline V lookup: CDR1 SQVTM, CDR2 ANQGSEA.